These 29 T cell receptor beta chains share one sample of origin, sequenced in a study of T cell clonotyping in hematopoietic cell transplantation. Time point denoted: recipient sample about 28 days before transplant, after cytoreduction. Assay: immunoSEQ multiplex PCR; the TCRdb copy retains only in-frame clones and omits some. The table records about 10,000 clones, 87% of them present only once. Sequences were derived from peripheral blood mononuclear cells, sampled before stem cell transplant. The origin of the receptors is a woman between 45 and 60 years old with chronic myeloid leukemia. Some clones in this sample may be carry-over from other donors' samples.

This chain joins TRBV19 and TRBJ1-1; a weak D match, TRBD1 (5 bases). In germline, CDR1 is LNHDA, CDR2 SQIVND (reference sequence). The CDR3 is 17 residues long. The V and J ends lost 7 bases and 9 bases respectively, with 30 bases between them. In DNA, the CDR3 is TGTGCCAGTACCAAAGCTGGAGAGACAGTTAGTCCAGGGCAAGCTTTCTTT. It specifies CASTKAGETVSPGQAFF.

This rearrangement joins TRBV7-9 to TRBJ2-7; D gene uncertain. V was cut by 4 bases and J by 2 bases, with 24 bases left in between. This CDR3 has 18 residues. Germline CDR1 reads SEHNR; CDR2 reads FQNEAQ (reference sequence). The DNA for the CDR3 is TGTGCCAGCAGCTCCCAGAACCCTCATAAGGGTAAGACCTACGAGCAGTACTTC. Protein: CASSSQNPHKGKTYEQYF.

The chain links TRBV7-9 to TRBJ2-7, with D unclear. The germline CDR1 and CDR2 sequences are SEHNR and FQNEAQ (reference sequence). The V end was cut by 4 bases, the J end by 6 bases, with 16 bases between. This CDR3 comprises 14 residues. CDR3 bases: TGTGCCAGCAGCTCCGCTGGCCAGAAAGGCGAGCAGTACTTC. Translated: CASSSAGQKGEQYF.

The chain carries TRBV4-1 and TRBJ2-3, with 11 nucleotides matching TRBD2. V lost 1 base to trimming and J lost 4 bases; unmatched junction nucleotides: 7. CDR3 length equals 17 residues. The germline V gene has CDR1 MGHRA and CDR2 YSYEKL. The CDR3 DNA sequence: TGCGCCAGCAGCCAAGTCGAAACTAGCGGGAGTTCAGATACGCAGTATTTT. This codes for CASSQVETSGSSDTQYF.

The chain carries TRBV5-8 and TRBJ2-2; no clear D. The CDR3 sequence is 16 residues long. From germline, CDR1 is SGHTS and CDR2 YDEGEE. V was trimmed by 3 bases and J by 4 bases, leaving 16 bases between them. CDR3 residues: CASSYPAQPLTGELFF. CDR3 DNA: TGTGCCAGCAGCTATCCGGCACAGCCGCTCACCGGGGAGCTGTTTTTT.

The chain recombines TRBV5-6 with TRBJ2-1; D is uncertain. The germline CDR1 and CDR2 sequences are SGHDT and YYEEEE. The V and J ends lost 0 bases and 9 bases respectively, with 16 bases between them. The CDR3 totals 15 residues. The CDR3 sequence: CASSLGVPSAGEQFF. In DNA form, the CDR3 reads TGTGCCAGCAGCTTGGGAGTTCCCTCGGCAGGTGAGCAGTTCTTC.

The CDR3 nucleotides read TGTGCCAGCAGCACCTGGGGGCAGTCCAAAAACATTCAGTACTTC. Translated: CASSTWGQSKNIQYF. V is TRBV11-3 and J is TRBJ2-4, with D tentatively TRBD1 (6 bases). Trimming removed 5 bases from V and 2 bases from J, with 13 bases in between. This CDR3 is built from 15 residues. Germline V gene sequence: CDR1 SGHNT, CDR2 YENEEA. The entire variable domain, with the rest obtained from reference TRBV11-3 and TRBJ2-4, is as follows: EAGVVQSPRYKIIEKKQPVAFWCNPISGHNTLYWYLQNLGQGPELLIRYENEEAVDDSQLPKDRFSAERLKGVDSTLKIQPAELGDSAVYLCASSTWGQSKNIQYFGAGTRLSVL.

The chain recombines TRBV27 with TRBJ2-7; D gene uncertain. Per the germline V gene, CDR1 is MNHEY and CDR2 is SMNVEV (reference sequence). This CDR3 contains 13 residues. The V and J ends lost 4 bases and 3 bases respectively, with 10 bases between them. This CDR3 reads CASSSQRRYEQYF. CDR3 nucleotides: TGTGCCAGCAGTTCTCAACGTCGCTACGAGCAGTACTTC.

The chain has TRBV6-6 and TRBJ2-2, with 9 bases matching TRBD1. Looked up from germline, CDR1 is MNHNY and CDR2 is SVGAGI (reference sequence). V gave up 5 bases and J gave up 4 bases; unmatched junction bases: 8. The CDR3 has 16 amino acids. The CDR3 bases are TGTGCCAGCAGTAAACCGGGACAGGGAATCACCGGGGAGCTGTTTTTT. This sequence encodes CASSKPGQGITGELFF.

This chain uses TRBV2 with TRBJ1-5; D gene ambiguous. The V end lost 3 bases, the J end lost 4 bases, and 19 bases lay between the germline ends. This CDR3 spans 17 amino acids. CDR1 and CDR2 (germline): SNHLY, FYNNEI. CDR3 sequence: CASSDLAITGPNQPQHF. The CDR3, as DNA: TGTGCCAGCAGTGATTTGGCGATTACGGGTCCGAATCAGCCCCAGCATTTT.

The V gene is TRBV7-8, the J gene TRBJ2-7, with D possibly TRBD2 on 5 matching bases. Looked up from germline, CDR1 is SGHVS and CDR2 is FQNEAQ. V was pared by 3 bases and J by 2 bases, with 8 bases between. This CDR3 spans 13 amino acids. DNA of the CDR3: TGTGCCAGCAGCTTCGGGAACACCTACGAGCAGTACTTC. Translated, it gives CASSFGNTYEQYF.

This chain connects TRBV6-1 to TRBJ2-5, with D perhaps being TRBD1 or TRBD2 (6 bases each). Trimming removed 9 bases from V and 2 bases from J, with 16 bases in between. CDR1 is MNHNS and CDR2 is SASEGT in the germline V gene. The CDR3 sequence is 14 residues long. This CDR3 reads CASRGTGRQETQYF. The CDR3, as DNA: TGTGCCAGTCGGGGAACAGGGAGGCAAGAGACCCAGTACTTC.

CDR3 residues: CASSELGQEGQTYGYTF. CDR3 bases: TGTGCCAGCAGTGAATTAGGGCAGGAGGGACAGACGTATGGCTACACCTTC. The chain joins TRBV25-1 to TRBJ1-2; TRBD1 aligns across 7 bases. CDR1 and CDR2 from the germline V gene are MGHDK and SYGVNS. The CDR3 is 17 amino acids. The ends lost 1 base at V and 5 bases at J; junction bases unmatched: 13.

This chain connects TRBV19 to TRBJ1-5; TRBD1 matches at 8 bases. The CDR3 consists of 16 residues. From germline, CDR1 is LNHDA and CDR2 SQIVND (reference sequence). V lost 5 bases and J lost 5; bases outside the gene matches: 11. CDR3 sequence reads: CASSVLDRGSYQPQHF. As DNA, the CDR3 is TGTGCCAGTAGTGTCCTCGACAGGGGTTCGTATCAGCCCCAGCATTTT.

The V gene is TRBV5-1, the J gene TRBJ2-3; possible D gene TRBD2, 5 bases. The V gene's germline CDR1 is SGHRS and CDR2 YFSETQ. Trimming left V 0 bases short and J 0 bases short, with 8 bases between. This CDR3 has 15 amino acids. The CDR3 loop reads CASSLGESSTDTQYF. In nucleotides, the CDR3 is TGCGCCAGCAGCTTGGGGGAGTCTAGCACAGATACGCAGTATTTT.

The rearrangement joins TRBV7-2 to TRBJ2-7, with TRBD1 matching 7 bases. J gave up 5 bases and V 4 bases, and 8 bases lay outside the gene matches. Germline V gene lookup returns CDR1 SGHTA and CDR2 FQGNSA. The CDR3 spans 14 residues. DNA for the CDR3: TGTGCCAGCAGCTCATTCCAGGGGGTCAACGAGCAGTACTTC. Amino acid sequence: CASSSFQGVNEQYF.

V and J are TRBV6-1 and TRBJ2-3; TRBD2 is a possible D gene (5 bases). Per the germline V gene, CDR1 is MNHNS and CDR2 is SASEGT. The CDR3 is 13 residues long. The V and J ends lost 7 bases and 5 bases respectively, with 13 bases between them. The CDR3 region is CASNRGDGDTQYF. CDR3 in DNA: TGTGCCAGCAACCGGGGTGATGGAGATACGCAGTATTTT.

This rearrangement joins TRBV7-2 to TRBJ2-2, with D perhaps TRBD2 (5 bases). This CDR3 region has 15 residues. Germline V gene data show CDR1 as SGHTA and CDR2 as FQGNSA. Trimming pared 5 bases from V and 4 bases from J, leaving 14 bases between. CDR3 sequence reads: CASSLGGGFTGELFF. In DNA, the CDR3 is TGTGCCAGCAGCCTAGGAGGCGGGTTCACCGGGGAGCTGTTTTTT.

This clone was detected a few times. The V gene is TRBV10-1, the J gene TRBJ2-7; 8 bases align to TRBD1. The CDR3 covers 15 residues. Germline V gene lookup returns CDR1 WNHNN and CDR2 SYGVQD (reference sequence). V shed 5 bases and J 5 bases; nucleotides not matched to a gene: 11. CDR3 DNA: TGCGCCAGCAGTCGGACCGGGACAGGTTCCGACGAGCAGTACTTC. This encodes CASSRTGTGSDEQYF.

This chain uses TRBV7-3 with TRBJ2-1; the D gene is possibly TRBD2 (5 bases). The CDR3 sequence is 17 residues long. V was cut by 2 bases and J by 0 bases, with 14 bases left in between. Germline V gene sequence: CDR1 SGHTA, CDR2 FQGTGA. CDR3 region: CASSLLSVGDSYNEQFF. The DNA for the CDR3 is TGTGCCAGCAGCTTATTATCTGTCGGGGACTCCTACAATGAGCAGTTCTTC.

This clone is a singleton in its sample. The gene calls are TRBV6-1 and TRBJ1-2; D remains ambiguous. The CDR3 length is 12 residues. The V gene lost 7 bases and the J gene lost 2 bases, with 8 bases spanning the gap. CDR1 is MNHNS, CDR2 SASEGT, per germline. The CDR3 here is CASTLGNYGYTF. The CDR3 DNA reads as TGTGCCAGCACGCTTGGCAACTATGGCTACACCTTC.

The chain combines TRBV10-3 with TRBJ2-5; unclear D gene. The CDR3 has 12 amino acids. The germline V gene has CDR1 ENHRY and CDR2 SYGVKD. Trimming stripped 0 bases from V and 5 bases from J, with 4 bases between. The CDR3 DNA follows: TGTGCCATCAGTGAGTCGTTCGAGACCCAGTACTTC. It specifies CAISESFETQYF.

The V gene is TRBV6-5, the J gene TRBJ2-2; the D call may be TRBD1 or TRBD2 (5 bases each). Germline assignment: CDR1 MNHEY and CDR2 SVGAGI. The CDR3 consists of 16 residues. V was pared by 2 bases and J by 4 bases, with 14 bases between. For the CDR3, the DNA is TGTGCCAGCAGTTACACCGGGGCGCGGAGCACCGGGGAGCTGTTTTTT. Encoded protein: CASSYTGARSTGELFF.

The chain combines TRBV28 with TRBJ1-1; 7 bases are shared with TRBD1. The V and J ends lost 3 bases and 4 bases, in that order; junction bases with no gene match: 2. Germline lookup yields CDR1 MDHEN and CDR2 SYDVKM. CDR3 length: 13 residues. CDR3 bases: TGTGCCAGCAGTTTTCCAGGGGGCACTGAAGCTTTCTTT. This sequence encodes CASSFPGGTEAFF.

The rearrangement uses TRBV4-1 and TRBJ1-5; D remains unclear. The CDR3 totals 16 residues. Germline V gene lookup returns CDR1 MGHRA and CDR2 YSYEKL. Trimming removed 4 bases at V and 5 bases at J, with 18 bases between. The DNA for the CDR3 is TGCGCCAGCAGCCCTGAGTCCCAGGTTTATTATCAGCCCCAGCATTTT. Its protein is CASSPESQVYYQPQHF.

The CDR3 sequence: CASSPTGTGVGNEQFF. The CDR3 DNA follows: TGTGCCAGCAGCCCGACCGGGACAGGGGTGGGTAATGAGCAGTTCTTC. The chain is built from TRBV28 and TRBJ2-1, with TRBD1 matching over 10 bases. V shed 6 bases and J 7 bases; nucleotides not matched to a gene: 12. The CDR3 has 16 amino acids. From germline, CDR1 is MDHEN and CDR2 SYDVKM. Full variable domain (remainder filled in from reference TRBV28 and TRBJ2-1): DVKVTQSSRYLVKRTGEKVFLECVQDMDHENMFWYRQDPGLGLRLIYFSYDVKMKEKGDIPEGYSVSREKKERFSLILESASTNQTSMYLCASSPTGTGVGNEQFFGPGTRLTVL.

The rearrangement links TRBV2 to TRBJ2-7, with D tentatively TRBD2 (5 bases). Per the germline V gene, CDR1 is SNHLY and CDR2 is FYNNEI. V was trimmed by 4 bases and J by 6 bases, leaving 13 bases between them. This CDR3 comprises 13 residues. The CDR3 loop is CASSGIGVGEQYF. As DNA, the CDR3 is TGTGCCAGCAGTGGGATCGGGGTAGGCGAGCAGTACTTC.

The rearrangement uses TRBV7-9 and TRBJ2-3; TRBD1 matches 11 bases. Germline CDR1 SEHNR, CDR2 FQNEAQ (reference sequence). Unmatched junction bases numbered 9, after V lost 6 bases and J lost 4 bases. The CDR3 length is 16 residues. CDR3 bases: TGTGCCAGCAGATCCCGGGACAGGGGGTCGGCAGATACGCAGTATTTT. It specifies CASRSRDRGSADTQYF. The full variable domain, with the rest looked up from reference TRBV7-9 and TRBJ2-3, is DTGVSQNPRHKITKRGQNVTFRCDPISEHNRLYWYRQTLGQGPEFLTYFQNEAQLEKSRLLSDRFSAERPKGSFSTLEIQRTEQGDSAMYLCASRSRDRGSADTQYFGPGTRLTVL.

The rearrangement joins TRBV5-6 to TRBJ2-7; 8 bases fit TRBD2. Germline V gene sequence: CDR1 SGHDT, CDR2 YYEEEE. With 4 bases clipped from V and 9 bases from J, the junction kept 15 bases outside the gene matches. This CDR3 contains 15 residues. CDR3 in DNA: TGTGCCAGCAGCACAACCCGGCTAGCGGGCCTCGGGCAGTACTTC. It is translated as CASSTTRLAGLGQYF.